This TCR beta chain derives from a study of T cell responses to AZD1222 COVID-19 vaccine. Regarding the study as a whole: Repertoire sampling happened only post peak T cell response. White British donors predominated, females outnumbered males, and clonal diversity was possibly underestimated. Spike was spanned by vaccine-associated CD4 TCRs, with dominance at 160-218 and 743-854. Reports say nearly half of spike-specific TCRs go after unmutated variant regions.

Germline CDR1 and CDR2: SGHRS and YFSETQ. The CDR3 is made up of 18 amino acids. V gave up 0 bases and J gave up 0 bases; unmatched junction bases: 4. Of note for this clone: The antigen is unknown.

The data were produced by immunoSEQ multiplex PCR, yet TCRdb's version contains in-frame clones alone and is incomplete. In the table there are some 90,000 clones, approximately 90% of which are singletons. The clonotype was recovered from an adult in good health. The chain links TRBV5-1 to TRBJ2-2, with 11 positions matching TRBD2. The sequencing used peripheral blood, collected on day 0 of MenACWY control vaccination. The DNA for the CDR3 is TGCGCCAGCAGCTTGGCGGCTAGCGGGAGGACGAACACCGGGGAGCTGTTTTTT. This codes for CASSLAASGRTNTGELFF.